A selection of T cell receptor beta chains follows, all from one sample in a study of cytomegalovirus exposure and HLA in healthy donors. TCRdb's table, derived via immunoSEQ multiplex PCR, lists solely in-frame clones and lacks some. The profile shows about 130,000 clones, just under 85% of them singletons. Sequenced input: PBMCs. The source of these receptors is a boy between 2 and 10 years old in good health and CMV-seronegative. The CDR3 runs from the conserved cysteine through the conserved F or W. D genes are given only for firm matches. Clone size is shown for a subset of rows, as once, few, many or a class of expanded clone.

D gene	V gene	clone size	J gene	CDR3 protein	CDR3 DNA
TRBD1	TRBV5-1	NA	TRBJ1-2	CASSAWDRPSNYGYTF	TGCGCCAGCAGCGCCTGGGACAGACCGAGTAACTATGGCTACACCTTC
NA	TRBV9	NA	TRBJ1-4	CASSVAGGSVEKLFF	TGTGCCAGCAGCGTAGCGGGGGGCAGCGTTGAAAAACTGTTTTTT
NA	TRBV11-1	NA	TRBJ2-2	CASTATVAGELFF	TGTGCCAGCACCGCGACAGTCGCCGGGGAGCTGTTTTTT
NA	TRBV6-6	NA	TRBJ2-1	CASSYGGLYNEQFF	TGTGCCAGCAGTTACGGGGGACTTTACAATGAGCAGTTCTTC
TRBD1	TRBV12-5	NA	TRBJ1-5	CASGLVLGDRGRRQPQHF	TGTGCTAGTGGTTTGGTACTAGGGGACAGGGGGCGACGGCAGCCCCAGCATTTT
TRBD1	TRBV7-9	NA	TRBJ2-5	CASSLAGTEETQYF	TGTGCCAGCAGCTTAGCCGGGACAGAAGAGACCCAGTACTTC
NA	TRBV5-1	NA	TRBJ2-3	CASSLSSGSTDTQYF	TGCGCCAGCAGCTTGAGCAGCGGGAGCACAGATACGCAGTATTTT
NA	TRBV11-1	NA	TRBJ1-1	CASSLAVGANQGAFF	TGTGCCAGCAGCTTAGCGGTTGGCGCCAATCAGGGTGCTTTCTTT
TRBD1	TRBV4-3	NA	TRBJ2-2	CASSQGRDSGLSGELFF	TGCGCCAGCAGCCAAGGCAGGGACAGCGGCCTCAGCGGGGAGCTGTTTTTT
NA	TRBV6-5	few	TRBJ1-2	CASSYSSRNYGYTF	TGTGCCAGCAGTTACTCGTCCAGGAACTATGGCTACACCTTC
NA	TRBV10-3	NA	TRBJ2-3	CAISGSPSTDTQYF	TGTGCCATCAGTGGTAGTCCTAGCACAGATACGCAGTATTTT
NA	TRBV14	NA	TRBJ1-2	CASSQDIDRPTGYTF	TGTGCCAGCAGCCAAGATATTGACAGACCCACTGGCTACACCTTC
TRBD1	TRBV4-3	NA	TRBJ1-6	CASSQDRDRDGSFNSPLHF	TGCGCCAGCAGCCAAGACCGGGACAGGGACGGGTCTTTTAATTCACCCCTCCACTTT
NA	TRBV9	NA	TRBJ1-2	CASSVWGGGYTF	TGTGCCAGCAGCGTGTGGGGAGGTGGCTACACCTTC
TRBD1	TRBV6-1	NA	TRBJ1-1	CASSEEGQGGTEAFF	TGTGCCAGCAGTGAAGAAGGGCAGGGGGGCACTGAAGCTTTCTTT
TRBD2	TRBV10-3	NA	TRBJ2-2	CAIERETGELFF	TGTGCCATCGAGCGGGAAACCGGGGAGCTGTTTTTT
NA	TRBV29-1	few	TRBJ1-2	CSVVGGGDGYTF	TGCAGCGTTGTAGGTGGGGGGGACGGCTACACCTTC
TRBD2	TRBV5-1	NA	TRBJ2-1	CASSRLAGGLLQGEQFF	TGCGCCAGCAGCAGACTAGCGGGAGGGTTACTACAAGGTGAGCAGTTCTTC
NA	TRBV2	NA	TRBJ2-5	CASKHGRGETQYF	TGTGCCAGTAAGCACGGGAGAGGGGAGACCCAGTACTTC
TRBD1	TRBV4-3	few	TRBJ1-4	CASSGTGGYEKLFF	TGCGCCAGCAGCGGGACAGGGGGTTATGAAAAACTGTTTTTT
NA	TRBV5-1	once	TRBJ1-4	CASSKREEEEKLFF	TGCGCCAGCAGCAAACGGGAGGAAGAAGAAAAACTGTTTTTT
TRBD1	TRBV19	NA	TRBJ1-2	CASSSWETGRSYGYTF	TGTGCCAGTAGTAGCTGGGAGACAGGGCGATCCTATGGCTACACCTTC
NA	TRBV13	once	TRBJ2-5	CASSLREKQETQYF	TGTGCCAGCAGCTTACGGGAGAAACAAGAGACCCAGTACTTC
TRBD2	TRBV19	NA	TRBJ2-7	CASSTTGGSYEQYF	TGTGCCAGTAGTACTACGGGGGGCTCCTACGAGCAGTACTTC
TRBD1	TRBV9	NA	TRBJ1-5	CASSAGNRGDQPQHF	TGTGCCAGCAGCGCTGGGAACAGGGGGGATCAGCCCCAGCATTTT
TRBD2	TRBV19	NA	TRBJ2-1	CASRSLAQRSYNEQFF	TGTGCCAGTAGGTCACTAGCGCAGCGCTCCTACAATGAGCAGTTCTTC
NA	TRBV7-3	NA	TRBJ1-1	CASSSLGGAENTEAFF	TGTGCCAGCAGTTCGCTAGGGGGAGCAGAGAACACTGAAGCTTTCTTT
TRBD1	TRBV9	NA	TRBJ2-1	CASSDRTGGNYYEQFF	TGTGCCAGCAGCGATCGGACAGGGGGCAATTACTATGAGCAGTTCTTC
NA	TRBV5-8	few	TRBJ2-2	CASSLGGGELFF	TGTGCCAGCAGCTTAGGAGGTGGGGAGCTGTTTTTT
NA	TRBV5-6	NA	TRBJ1-1	CASTNRQQGSATEAFF	TGTGCCAGCACCAACCGGCAACAGGGTTCGGCCACTGAAGCTTTCTTT